Presented here are 5 T cell receptor beta chains from one specimen sequenced in a study of shared clonotypes between healthy human individuals (dated by TCRdb to between 2020 and 2021). Libraries came from the immunoSEQ multiplex PCR assay. TCRdb retrieved this table from immuneACCESS and kept in-frame rearrangements only. Not all clones are present; in checked studies, unresolved V genes account for under half, and no reason is known for the remainder. In this sample the table shows roughly 720,000 clones, about nine tenths of which occur a single time. Clones ranked in the top ten supply 30% to 40% of the sample. Specimen: memory CD8+ T cells from PBMCs. Reading the label with the study, this specimen's cell subset or site is: CD45RO+ cells pooled with CCR7-negative TemRA cells. The receptors derive from a man between 18 and 29 years old in good health. Some clones in this sample may be carry-over from other donors' samples.

The chain joins TRBV12-5 to TRBJ2-5; 9 positions agree with TRBD2. Germline CDR1 reads LGHNT; CDR2 reads FRNRAP. The junction had 13 bases not matched to a gene; V was cut back by 3 bases and J by 5 bases. The CDR3 is made up of 17 amino acids. The CDR3 spells CASGLSGGGGRGETQYF. In DNA, the CDR3 is TGTGCTAGTGGTTTAAGTGGTGGTGGCGGGAGGGGGGAGACCCAGTACTTC. The complete variable domain, with remaining parts taken from reference TRBV12-5 and TRBJ2-5, reads DARVTQTPRHKVTEMGQEVTMRCQPILGHNTVFWYRQTMMQGLELLAYFRNRAPLDDSGMPKDRFSAEMPDATLATLKIQPSEPRDSAVYFCASGLSGGGGRGETQYFGPGTRLLVL.

This rearrangement joins TRBV28 to TRBJ2-1; D possibly corresponds to TRBD2 (5 bases). CDR3 length equals 14 residues. V lost 1 base, J lost 10 bases, and 14 bases lay in between. CDR1 MDHEN and CDR2 SYDVKM come from the germline V gene. The CDR3: CASSLLRVAAEQFF. In DNA form, the CDR3 reads TGTGCCAGCAGTTTATTGAGGGTGGCAGCCGAGCAGTTCTTC. The full variable domain, in which reference TRBV28 and TRBJ2-1 provide the parts outside the CDR3, is DVKVTQSSRYLVKRTGEKVFLECVQDMDHENMFWYRQDPGLGLRLIYFSYDVKMKEKGDIPEGYSVSREKKERFSLILESASTNQTSMYLCASSLLRVAAEQFFGPGTRLTVL.

To note about this clone: A far larger clone differs by one base, so this is likely a read error. This chain uses TRBV4-1 with TRBJ1-5; D not certain. Germline V gives CDR1 MGHRA, CDR2 YSYEKL. This CDR3 spans 14 amino acids. CDR3 nucleotides: TGCGTCAGCAGCCAAGACGCCGGGGATCAGCCCCAGCATTTT. Protein sequence: CVSSQDAGDQPQHF.

This chain links TRBV2 with TRBJ1-1; no reliable D call. The CDR3 sequence is 14 residues long. The germline V and J ends were trimmed by 4 bases and 0 bases, with 9 bases remaining between them. Per the germline V gene, CDR1 is SNHLY and CDR2 is FYNNEI. CDR3 DNA sequence: TGTGCCAGCAGTGGCCGGGATTTGAACACTGAAGCTTTCTTT. Translation: CASSGRDLNTEAFF.

The chain couples TRBV6-5 to TRBJ2-5, with 10 positions matching TRBD2. The end of the DNA aligns better with TRBJ2-7, so the J call may be wrong. CDR3 size: 14 residues. Per the germline V gene, CDR1 is MNHEY and CDR2 is SVGAGI. CDR3 region: CASSEGLASYEQYF. The DNA of the CDR3 is TGTGCCAGCAGCGAGGGACTAGCGTCCTACGAGCAGTACTTC.